Following are 16 T cell receptor beta chains from one sample sequenced in a study of blood T cell repertoires in COVID-19. Sequencing used immunoSEQ multiplex PCR; TCRdb keeps in-frame clones, though not all of them. The sample records under 300,000 clones, roughly 80% being singletons. The material sequenced was peripheral blood. The receptors here all came from a young woman with acute or convalescent COVID-19.

This clone was seen once. The genes are TRBV19 and TRBJ2-6; 8 bases match TRBD1. Germline CDR1 reads LNHDA; CDR2 reads SQIVND (reference sequence). CDR3 length equals 18 residues. After removal of 3 bases from V and 0 bases from J, the junction contained 7 bases not matched to a gene. The CDR3 region has the DNA TGTGCCAGTAGTATGCATCAGGGGGCTATCTCTGGGGCCAACGTCCTGACTTTC. Protein product: CASSMHQGAISGANVLTF.

V gene TRBV28 combines with J gene TRBJ2-3; D unclear. The germline CDR1 and CDR2 sequences are MDHEN and SYDVKM. The CDR3 spans 13 residues. The V end was cut by 1 base, the J end by 4 bases, with 6 bases between. CDR3 amino acids: CASSLLLSDTQYF. The CDR3 nucleotides are TGTGCCAGCAGTTTATTATTGTCAGATACGCAGTATTTT.

The chain joins TRBV2 to TRBJ2-2, with a possible D match to TRBD2 (6 bases). The germline V gene encodes CDR1 SNHLY and CDR2 FYNNEI. The CDR3 consists of 15 residues. Trimming took off 6 bases at V and 2 bases at J, with 13 bases between the two ends. The CDR3 sequence: CASSSSAINTGELFF. For the CDR3, the DNA is TGTGCCAGCAGCTCTAGCGCGATAAACACCGGGGAGCTGTTTTTT.

V and J are TRBV9 and TRBJ2-7; D gene uncertain. There are 16 residues in the CDR3. Trimming cost V 3 bases and J 6 bases, with 22 bases left between them. CDR1 is SGDLS and CDR2 is YYNGEE in the germline V gene. DNA of the CDR3: TGTGCCAGCAGCGAGCACCGAGACCGACCGAGGTCCGAGCAGTACTTC. Its translation: CASSEHRDRPRSEQYF.

J is TRBJ1-2 and V is TRBV28; perhaps TRBD1 as D (6 bases). Trimming removed 3 bases from V and 4 bases from J, with 9 bases in between. Germline-derived CDR1 and CDR2 are MDHEN and SYDVKM. CDR3 length equals 13 residues. The CDR3 spells CASSFGQFYGYTF. The CDR3 bases are TGTGCCAGCAGTTTTGGACAGTTCTATGGCTACACCTTC.

This rearrangement joins TRBV20-1 to TRBJ1-1; perhaps TRBD1 as D (5 bases). The CDR3 length is 11 residues. The germline V gene encodes CDR1 DFQATT and CDR2 SNEGSKA (reference sequence). V was shortened by 1 base and J by 7 bases, with 7 bases between the two germline ends. CDR3 amino acids: CSARAQGEAFF. As DNA, the CDR3 is TGCAGTGCTAGAGCGCAGGGTGAAGCTTTCTTT.

The V call is TRBV7-2, the J call TRBJ2-1, with D possibly TRBD2 on 5 matching bases. There are 16 residues in the CDR3. Between the trimmed V and J ends, which lost 1 base and 4 bases, there was a span of 14 bases. CDR1 SGHTA and CDR2 FQGNSA come from the germline V gene. The CDR3 sequence is CASSLVWRSGYNEQFF. CDR3 nucleotides: TGTGCCAGCAGCTTAGTCTGGCGCTCGGGGTACAATGAGCAGTTCTTC.

This chain's CDR3 is CASSYDPTSRSWQETQYF. The CDR3 DNA sequence: TGTGCCAGCAGTTACGACCCCACTAGCAGGAGTTGGCAAGAGACCCAGTACTTC. The chain uses TRBV6-2 or TRBV6-3 and TRBJ2-5; D is perhaps TRBD2 (6 bases). With 2 bases removed from V and 2 bases from J, the gap between germline ends came to 21 bases. CDR3 length equals 18 residues. Germline V gene lookup returns CDR1 MNHEY and CDR2 SVGEGT.

The rearrangement links TRBV9 to TRBJ2-3, with TRBD2 identical over 10 bases. Trimming at V came to 3 bases and at J to 1 base, leaving 8 bases not matched to a gene. Germline values: CDR1 SGDLS, CDR2 YYNGEE. This CDR3 spans 17 amino acids. CDR3: CASSAAASGSRTDTQYF. In nucleotides, the CDR3 is TGTGCCAGCAGCGCAGCTGCTAGCGGGAGCCGCACAGATACGCAGTATTTT. Full variable domain (missing parts from reference TRBV9 and TRBJ2-3): DSGVTQTPKHLITATGQRVTLRCSPRSGDLSVYWYQQSLDQGLQFLIQYYNGEERAKGNILERFSAQQFPDLHSELNLSSLELGDSALYFCASSAAASGSRTDTQYFGPGTRLTVL.

CDR3 DNA sequence: TGTGCCAGTAGTATGAGGGGAGGTAATCAGCCCCAGCATTTT. This encodes CASSMRGGNQPQHF. This chain connects TRBV19 to TRBJ1-5; D is perhaps TRBD1 (5 bases). The CDR3 contains 14 residues. V gave up 3 bases and J gave up 4 bases, with 10 bases separating them. The germline CDR1 and CDR2 sequences are LNHDA and SQIVND (reference sequence).

Only one count was recorded for this clone. V gene TRBV12-1 combines with J gene TRBJ2-1; TRBD2 reflects the table's D call only, with no check against the DNA. TRBV12-1 is described as a pseudogene. The length of the CDR3 is 20 residues. The CDR3 DNA reads TGTGCCAGCAGCTTCAAAGGGGGACTAGCGGGAGCAAGGGTAGTGAATGAGCAGTTCTTC. This translates into CASSFKGGLAGARVVNEQFF.

This chain links TRBV9 with TRBJ2-3, with 8 bases aligning to TRBD1. Germline trimming cut 4 bases from V and 4 bases from J; bases unmatched to any gene: 11. The CDR3 length is 16 residues. Germline V gene sequence: CDR1 SGDLS, CDR2 YYNGEE. Here the CDR3 DNA reads TGTGCCAGCAGCCCCCAGGGGCAGGGGGCGGCAGATACGCAGTATTTT. It codes for CASSPQGQGAADTQYF.

This chain links TRBV24-1 with TRBJ2-1; the match to TRBD2 covers 7 bases. The V segment lost 0 bases and the J segment 4 bases; nucleotides outside the gene matches: 2. The CDR3 length is 15 residues. Germline loops: CDR1 KGHDR, CDR2 SFDVKD. The CDR3 coding sequence is TGTGCCACCAGTGATTTGACTAGCGAGTACAATGAGCAGTTCTTC. Translating it yields CATSDLTSEYNEQFF.

This clone was detected once. The chain employs TRBV7-9 and TRBJ2-7; D unclear. The V and J ends lost 1 base and 0 bases respectively, with 7 bases between them. CDR3 length: 14 residues. Germline V gene sequence: CDR1 SEHNR, CDR2 FQNEAQ (reference sequence). This CDR3 reads CASSLDYSSYEQYF. DNA for the CDR3: TGTGCCAGCAGCTTAGATTATAGCTCCTACGAGCAGTACTTC.

The chain carries TRBV10-3 and TRBJ2-3; TRBD2 matches 8 bases. This CDR3 spans 15 amino acids. CDR1 and CDR2 (germline): ENHRY, SYGVKD. Trimming removed 10 bases from V and 5 bases from J; junction bases left unmatched: 14. The CDR3 region is CATHRVAGGVDTQYF. Written as DNA, the CDR3 is TGTGCCACCCACAGGGTTGCGGGAGGTGTAGATACGCAGTATTTT.

The CDR3 sequence is CAISVSGQVDSPLHF. CDR3 nucleotides: TGTGCCATCAGTGTATCGGGACAGGTGGATTCACCCCTCCACTTT. The gene calls are TRBV10-3 and TRBJ1-6; 8 bases are shared with TRBD1. Germline assignment: CDR1 ENHRY and CDR2 SYGVKD. After removal of 4 bases from V and 8 bases from J, the junction contained 7 bases not matched to a gene. CDR3 length: 15 residues.